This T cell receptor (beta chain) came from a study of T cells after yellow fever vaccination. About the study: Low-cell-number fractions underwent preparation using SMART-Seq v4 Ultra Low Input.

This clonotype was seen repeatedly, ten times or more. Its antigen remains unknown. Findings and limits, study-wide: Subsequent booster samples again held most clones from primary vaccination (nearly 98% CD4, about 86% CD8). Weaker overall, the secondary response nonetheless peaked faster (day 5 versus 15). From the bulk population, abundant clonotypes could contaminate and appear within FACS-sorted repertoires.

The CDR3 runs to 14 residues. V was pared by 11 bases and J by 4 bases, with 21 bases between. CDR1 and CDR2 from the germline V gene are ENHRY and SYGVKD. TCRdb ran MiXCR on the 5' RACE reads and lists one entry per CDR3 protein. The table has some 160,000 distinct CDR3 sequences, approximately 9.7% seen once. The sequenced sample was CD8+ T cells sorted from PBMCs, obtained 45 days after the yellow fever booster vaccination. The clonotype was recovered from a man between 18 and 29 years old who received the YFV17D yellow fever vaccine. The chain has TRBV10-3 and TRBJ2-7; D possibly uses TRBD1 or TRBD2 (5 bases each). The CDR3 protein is CAAQVGAGEYEQYF. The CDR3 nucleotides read TGTGCCGCACAGGTCGGGGCTGGGGAATACGAGCAGTACTTC.